A single sample is the source of the 20 T cell receptor beta chains below, sequenced in a study of cytomegalovirus exposure and HLA in healthy donors. Some clones are missing from TCRdb's copy, which holds only in-frame ones; the method was immunoSEQ multiplex PCR. The sample carries more than 120,000 clones, around 84% recorded once. Sequencing input: PBMCs. These receptors all come from a man aged 18-30 years in good health and CMV-seropositive.

This chain uses TRBV5-1 with TRBJ2-3; TRBD2 aligns across 10 bases. The germline V gene has CDR1 SGHRS and CDR2 YFSETQ. V gave up 5 bases and J gave up 0 bases; unmatched junction bases: 6. The length of the CDR3 is 16 residues. The chain's CDR3 is CASRYGLAASTDTQYF. Written as DNA, the CDR3 is TGCGCCAGCAGATACGGACTAGCGGCTAGCACAGATACGCAGTATTTT.

This chain joins TRBV10-2 and TRBJ2-2, with 8 bases matching TRBD2. CDR1 is WSHSY and CDR2 is SAAADI in the germline V gene. V lost 3 bases and J lost 0; bases outside the gene matches: 3. The CDR3 has 16 amino acids. CDR3 in amino acids: CASSELAVANTGELFF. In DNA, the CDR3 is TGCGCCAGCAGTGAACTAGCGGTCGCGAACACCGGGGAGCTGTTTTTT.

The CDR3 loop is CASSSIDRGDYGYTF. The CDR3 coding sequence is TGTGCCAGCAGTTCTATAGACAGGGGCGATTATGGCTACACCTTC. The J gene is TRBJ1-2, the V gene TRBV6-5, with 8 bases fitting TRBD1. The CDR3 extends over 15 amino acids. J lost 5 bases, V lost 4 bases, and 9 bases had no gene match. Germline V CDR1 and CDR2: MNHEY, SVGAGI.

The chain carries TRBV7-3 and TRBJ2-7; perhaps TRBD2 as D (6 bases). CDR1 is SGHTA, CDR2 FQGTGA, per germline. Trimming pared 2 bases from V and 6 bases from J, leaving 20 bases between. This CDR3 contains 16 residues. Written as DNA, the CDR3 is TGTGCCAGCAGCTTACGCCTACCCTGCTCTAGCGTCGAGCAGTACTTC. Its protein is CASSLRLPCSSVEQYF.

This rearrangement joins TRBV19 to TRBJ1-2; 9 bases fit TRBD1. The germline V gene has CDR1 LNHDA and CDR2 SQIVND (reference sequence). After removal of 4 bases from V and 4 bases from J, the junction contained 7 bases not matched to a gene. The CDR3 sequence is 15 residues long. The CDR3 reads CASSKTGQGFYGYTF. In DNA, the CDR3 is TGTGCCAGTAGTAAAACGGGACAGGGTTTCTATGGCTACACCTTC.

CDR3 protein: CASSAGDSPLHF. The CDR3 nucleotides read TGTGCCAGCAGCGCAGGGGATTCACCCCTCCACTTT. The genes are TRBV9 and TRBJ1-6; possibly TRBD1 for D (6 bases). Trimming cost V 3 bases and J 8 bases, with 6 bases left between them. The CDR3 runs to 12 residues. CDR1 SGDLS and CDR2 YYNGEE come from the germline V gene.

This clone came up once. V usage is TRBV10-3 and J usage is TRBJ2-5; TRBD2 matches at 9 bases. V trimming: 2 bases; J trimming: 5 bases; junction bases outside the gene matches: 9. The germline V gene has CDR1 ENHRY and CDR2 SYGVKD. The CDR3 runs to 16 residues. Here the CDR3 reads CAISESRAGGLETQYF. CDR3 bases: TGTGCCATCAGTGAGAGTAGGGCGGGGGGGCTGGAGACCCAGTACTTC.

The chain carries TRBV7-9 and TRBJ2-1; 15 nucleotides align to TRBD2. CDR3 length: 16 amino acids. Germline loops: CDR1 SEHNR, CDR2 FQNEAQ (reference sequence). After removal of 2 bases from V and 8 bases from J, the junction contained 4 bases not matched to a gene. The CDR3 coding sequence is TGTGCCAGCAGCTTAAGGACTAGCGGGAGGGCGGATGAGCAGTTCTTC. Protein product: CASSLRTSGRADEQFF.

The gene calls are TRBV30 and TRBJ1-6; TRBD1 might be the D (6 bases). From germline, CDR1 is GTSNPN and CDR2 SVGIG (reference sequence). The ends were cut back, 4 bases at V and 9 bases at J, with 10 bases in the middle. The CDR3 has 12 residues. The CDR3 here is CAWTVGGSPLHF. For the CDR3, the DNA is TGTGCCTGGACCGTAGGGGGTTCACCCCTCCACTTT.

This chain connects TRBV5-5 to TRBJ2-7; possible D gene TRBD1, 6 bases. Trimming cost V 3 bases and J 2 bases, with 15 bases left between them. The germline V gene encodes CDR1 SGHKS and CDR2 YYEKEE (reference sequence). The CDR3 covers 15 residues. This CDR3 reads CASSWSGTLPYEQYF. The DNA for the CDR3 is TGTGCCAGCAGCTGGTCCGGGACACTTCCCTACGAGCAGTACTTC.

Details on this clone: A read error may account for a junction end that differs from germline. The chain combines TRBV6-1 with TRBJ1-2; the D gene is possibly TRBD1 (6 bases). The germline CDR1 and CDR2 sequences are MNHNS and SASEGT. There are 11 residues in the CDR3. For the CDR3, the DNA is TGTGCCAGCAGTGAAACGGCACAGGGTGACTTC. Encoded protein: CASSETAQGDF.

V gene TRBV30 combines with J gene TRBJ1-1; D is undetermined. Germline assignment: CDR1 GTSNPN and CDR2 SVGIG (reference sequence). Trimming removed 5 bases at V and 5 bases at J, with 24 bases between. The CDR3 covers 16 residues. The CDR3 region has the DNA TGTGCCTGGCCGCTTGAGCAAGGCGCTAGTACTACTGAAGCTTTCTTT. Translation gives CAWPLEQGASTTEAFF.

This chain links TRBV5-4 with TRBJ2-2, with D possibly matching TRBD2 (6 bases). Trimming took 4 bases from V and 6 from J, leaving 13 bases between them. CDR3 length: 14 residues. The germline V gene encodes CDR1 SGHNT and CDR2 YYREEE (reference sequence). DNA for the CDR3: TGTGCCAGCAGCGGGGGGATTAGCCCCGGGGAGCTGTTTTTT. It translates to CASSGGISPGELFF.

V usage is TRBV18 and J usage is TRBJ1-2; TRBD1 matches at 7 bases. This CDR3 is built from 16 residues. V was pared by 5 bases and J by 1 base, with 10 bases of the junction left unmatched. CDR1 is KGHSH and CDR2 is LQKENI in the germline V gene. The CDR3 DNA reads TGTGCCAGCTCAAGTGACGGGACAGCACTTAACTATGGCTACACCTTC. Protein: CASSSDGTALNYGYTF.

This clone was seen a few times. The CDR3 loop is CASSPVVAGDVHF. The DNA for the CDR3 is TGTGCCAGCTCACCAGTTGTGGCGGGGGACGTCCACTTT. J is TRBJ1-6 and V is TRBV18; tentative D call: TRBD1 (5 bases). CDR1 is KGHSH and CDR2 is LQKENI in the germline V gene. V dropped 2 bases and J dropped 17 bases, with 16 bases sitting between them. The CDR3 extends over 13 amino acids. Using reference TRBV18 and TRBJ1-6 for the parts outside the CDR3, the full variable domain is NAGVMQNPRHLVRRRGQEARLRCSPMKGHSHVYWYRQLPEEGLKFMVYLQKENIIDESGMPKERFSAEFPKEGPSILRIQQVVRGDSAAYFCASSPVVAGDVHFGNGTRLTVT.

V and J are TRBV9 and TRBJ2-7, with D possibly matching TRBD1 (5 bases). Germline assignment: CDR1 SGDLS and CDR2 YYNGEE. Trimming took off 0 bases at V and 0 bases at J, with 10 bases between the two ends. CDR3 length: 15 amino acids. CDR3 in amino acids: CASSVAQGFSYEQYF. The CDR3 DNA is TGTGCCAGCAGCGTAGCTCAGGGTTTCTCCTACGAGCAGTACTTC.

The rearrangement uses TRBV11-2 and TRBJ1-1; no clear D gene. The CDR3 runs to 15 residues. Germline CDR1 is SGHAT and CDR2 is FQNNGV. Between the trimmed V and J ends, which lost 5 bases and 0 bases, there was a span of 13 bases. Written as DNA, the CDR3 is TGTGCCAGCAGCGGTCGCAGAGGCTTGAACACTGAAGCTTTCTTT. Residues: CASSGRRGLNTEAFF.

The chain employs TRBV6-6 and TRBJ2-2; D gene uncertain. CDR3 length: 14 residues. Trimming stripped 2 bases from V and 7 bases from J, with 11 bases between. CDR1 is MNHNY and CDR2 is SVGAGI in the germline V gene (reference sequence). This chain's CDR3 is CASSYTPPSGELFF. The CDR3 region has the DNA TGTGCCAGCAGTTACACCCCCCCTAGCGGGGAGCTGTTTTTT.

The CDR3 loop reads CASSHRLAVADTQYF. The CDR3 DNA follows: TGTGCCAGCAGCCATAGACTAGCGGTGGCAGATACGCAGTATTTT. This chain uses TRBV6-1 with TRBJ2-3; TRBD2 aligns across 9 bases. Trimming took 6 bases from V and 4 from J; bases not matched to a gene: 8. The CDR3 extends over 15 amino acids. Germline loops: CDR1 MNHNS, CDR2 SASEGT.

The chain carries TRBV7-9 and TRBJ1-2, with 10 bases fitting TRBD1. The CDR3 extends over 13 amino acids. From germline, CDR1 is SEHNR and CDR2 FQNEAQ (reference sequence). Trimming took 4 bases from V and 6 from J; bases not matched to a gene: 2. CDR3 bases: TGTGCCAGCAGCTCGACAGGGGGCCATGGCTACACCTTC. Its protein product is CASSSTGGHGYTF.